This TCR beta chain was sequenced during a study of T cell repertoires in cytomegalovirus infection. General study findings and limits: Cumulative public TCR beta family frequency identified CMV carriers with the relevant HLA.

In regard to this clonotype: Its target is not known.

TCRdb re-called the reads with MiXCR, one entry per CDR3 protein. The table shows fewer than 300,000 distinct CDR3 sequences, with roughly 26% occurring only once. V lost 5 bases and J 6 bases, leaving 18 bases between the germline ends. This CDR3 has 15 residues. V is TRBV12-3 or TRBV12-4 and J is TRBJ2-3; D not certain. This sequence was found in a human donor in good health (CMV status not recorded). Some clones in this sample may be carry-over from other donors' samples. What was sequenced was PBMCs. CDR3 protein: CASSIVPGYRDTQYF. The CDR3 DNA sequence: TGTGCCAGCAGTATCGTTCCCGGGTACCGGGATACGCAGTATTTT.